The rows below give T cell receptor beta chains drawn from one sample of a study of PD-1 blockade in classical Hodgkin lymphoma. Profiling relied on immunoSEQ multiplex PCR, and the TCRdb table lists in-frame clones only, not all of them. The sample lists tens of thousands of clones; more than 70% were seen once. Sequencing was performed on peripheral blood mononuclear cells (PBMCs), taken before the second cycle of nivolumab. Source of these receptors: a human donor with classical Hodgkin lymphoma. The CDR3 runs from the conserved cysteine through the conserved F or W. Rows give clone size only sometimes, using once, few, many, or a class for an expanded clone.

V gene: TRBV19; J gene: TRBJ1-5; clone size: -; CDR3 protein: CASSIERDQPQHF
V gene: TRBV9; J gene: TRBJ2-7; clone size: -; CDR3 protein: CASSVGTETYEQYF
V gene: TRBV7-9; J gene: TRBJ2-7; clone size: -; CDR3 protein: CASSSTDYEQYF
V gene: TRBV5-5; J gene: TRBJ2-3; clone size: few; CDR3 protein: CASSSVGGTGPTDTQYF
V gene: TRBV6-6; J gene: TRBJ2-1; clone size: -; CDR3 protein: CASSYGLNSPYNEQFF
V gene: TRBV7-6; J gene: TRBJ1-2; clone size: -; CDR3 protein: CASSPEGGGYYGYTF
V gene: TRBV6-6; J gene: TRBJ1-4; clone size: -; CDR3 protein: CASSSGDEKLFF
V gene: TRBV27; J gene: TRBJ2-1; clone size: -; CDR3 protein: CASRRQGGLGNEQFF
V gene: TRBV28; J gene: TRBJ1-5; clone size: -; CDR3 protein: CASSAAGFRNQPQHF
V gene: TRBV5-8; J gene: TRBJ2-2; clone size: -; CDR3 protein: CASSWDPVGVTGELFF
V gene: TRBV6-5; J gene: TRBJ1-4; clone size: -; CDR3 protein: CASTARTNEKLFF
V gene: TRBV9; J gene: TRBJ2-3; clone size: -; CDR3 protein: CASSERTGTLGVRQYF
V gene: TRBV6-1; J gene: TRBJ2-1; clone size: few; CDR3 protein: CASSPSYNEQFF
V gene: TRBV5-1; J gene: TRBJ2-5; clone size: -; CDR3 protein: CASSLAGGPQETQYF
V gene: TRBV4-1; J gene: TRBJ1-2; clone size: -; CDR3 protein: CASSQDRQGDYGYTF
V gene: TRBV6-6; J gene: TRBJ1-2; clone size: -; CDR3 protein: CASSYKGGNYGYTF
V gene: TRBV6-4; J gene: TRBJ2-1; clone size: -; CDR3 protein: CASSDTWTASYNEQFF
V gene: TRBV6-5; J gene: TRBJ2-7; clone size: -; CDR3 protein: CASRAVGGAAYEQYF
V gene: TRBV6-5; J gene: TRBJ1-5; clone size: -; CDR3 protein: CASSRTAGSNQPQHF
V gene: TRBV27; J gene: TRBJ1-2; clone size: -; CDR3 protein: CASSYFPGNYGYTF
V gene: TRBV6-6; J gene: TRBJ2-2; clone size: -; CDR3 protein: CASAPRNTGELFF
V gene: TRBV10-1; J gene: TRBJ2-2; clone size: -; CDR3 protein: CASSGQGTTGELFF
V gene: TRBV28; J gene: TRBJ1-5; clone size: once; CDR3 protein: CASSLSGYNQPQHF
V gene: TRBV28; J gene: TRBJ1-3; clone size: few; CDR3 protein: CASSAQQVAGNTIYF
V gene: TRBV5-1; J gene: TRBJ2-1; clone size: few; CDR3 protein: CASSLTGGSNNEQFF
V gene: TRBV5-1; J gene: TRBJ1-4; clone size: -; CDR3 protein: CASSLTGTTNEKLFF
V gene: TRBV5-1; J gene: TRBJ2-7; clone size: few; CDR3 protein: CASSLGPGGSYEQYF
V gene: TRBV5-1; J gene: TRBJ2-2; clone size: -; CDR3 protein: CASSLEQRGAMDTGELFF
V gene: TRBV18; J gene: TRBJ2-3; clone size: -; CDR3 protein: CASSAFRGRADTQYF
V gene: TRBV6-5; J gene: TRBJ2-2; clone size: once; CDR3 protein: CASSSLLVDLTGELFF
V gene: TRBV7-9; J gene: TRBJ1-5; clone size: -; CDR3 protein: CASSLGGTGIAPQHF
V gene: TRBV5-1; J gene: TRBJ2-1; clone size: -; CDR3 protein: CASSLAAGGFYNEQFF
V gene: TRBV5-1; J gene: TRBJ1-2; clone size: -; CDR3 protein: CASGTPDYGYTF
V gene: TRBV28; J gene: TRBJ1-2; clone size: -; CDR3 protein: CASRKPGQLANYGYTF
V gene: TRBV18; J gene: TRBJ1-1; clone size: few; CDR3 protein: CASSPGSPGANTEAFF
V gene: TRBV5-4; J gene: TRBJ2-6; clone size: -; CDR3 protein: CASRRSGHGTSGANVLTF
V gene: TRBV7-9; J gene: TRBJ2-6; clone size: -; CDR3 protein: CASSLGRGANVLTF
V gene: TRBV29-1; J gene: TRBJ2-3; clone size: -; CDR3 protein: CSVGRGGLETDTQYF
V gene: TRBV5-4; J gene: TRBJ2-5; clone size: -; CDR3 protein: CASSFPLGQGRAETQYF
V gene: TRBV5-1; J gene: TRBJ1-2; clone size: once; CDR3 protein: CASRYDTQINYGYTF
V gene: TRBV6-5; J gene: TRBJ2-1; clone size: -; CDR3 protein: CASSYNGLAEHNEQFF
V gene: TRBV5-1; J gene: TRBJ2-3; clone size: once; CDR3 protein: CASSPGGASGDTQYF
V gene: TRBV6-1; J gene: TRBJ1-2; clone size: -; CDR3 protein: CASSELYGLSGYTF
V gene: TRBV20-1; J gene: TRBJ1-2; clone size: -; CDR3 protein: CSARTGYGYTF
V gene: TRBV7-9; J gene: TRBJ1-2; clone size: -; CDR3 protein: CASSLGGYTF
V gene: TRBV28; J gene: TRBJ2-1; clone size: once; CDR3 protein: CASSFLGLAGVDEQFF
V gene: TRBV28; J gene: TRBJ2-7; clone size: -; CDR3 protein: CASSSAGVFYEQYF
V gene: TRBV7-9; J gene: TRBJ2-5; clone size: -; CDR3 protein: CASSSTIGQAYQETQYF
V gene: TRBV7-9; J gene: TRBJ2-3; clone size: once; CDR3 protein: CASSLAIAGRSTDTQYF
V gene: TRBV7-6; J gene: TRBJ1-4; clone size: -; CDR3 protein: CASSLEPGVNNEKLFF
V gene: TRBV5-1; J gene: TRBJ2-3; clone size: -; CDR3 protein: CASSFGLAGGSTDTQYF
V gene: TRBV6-5; J gene: TRBJ2-6; clone size: few; CDR3 protein: CASRAQGVGANVLTF
V gene: TRBV9; J gene: TRBJ1-6; clone size: -; CDR3 protein: CASSVEVHNSPLHF
V gene: TRBV25-1; J gene: TRBJ2-7; clone size: -; CDR3 protein: CASRASGSLSYEQYF
V gene: TRBV25-1; J gene: TRBJ1-1; clone size: -; CDR3 protein: CASSRRGQGNTEAFF
V gene: TRBV28; J gene: TRBJ2-5; clone size: -; CDR3 protein: CASRRETQYF
V gene: TRBV5-1; J gene: TRBJ2-2; clone size: -; CDR3 protein: CASNPGTDGELFF